The TCR beta chain described here comes from a study of CD4 T cells in relation to SARS-CoV-2 and coronaviruses. Unexposed donor CD4+ T cells date from about 2011-2018, before the COVID-19 pandemic. Isolation of CD4+ T cells took place after around 11 days in culture. Generated by immunoSEQ multiplex PCR, the TCRdb table keeps only in-frame clones and is missing some. The table shows under 35,000 clones, with about 80% occurring only once. Between the trimmed V and J ends, which lost 1 base and 5 bases, there was a span of 4 bases. The CDR3 loop spans 12 amino acids. The germline V gene encodes CDR1 KGHDR and CDR2 SFDVKD. On this clone: The target antigen is unknown.

V and J are TRBV24-1 and TRBJ2-5; D gene uncertain. The receptor was derived from a human donor in good health. Specimen: CD4+ T cells from PBMCs, cultured in vitro. This chain's CDR3 is CATSDFEETQYF. As DNA, the CDR3 is TGTGCCACCAGTGATTTTGAGGAGACCCAGTACTTC.